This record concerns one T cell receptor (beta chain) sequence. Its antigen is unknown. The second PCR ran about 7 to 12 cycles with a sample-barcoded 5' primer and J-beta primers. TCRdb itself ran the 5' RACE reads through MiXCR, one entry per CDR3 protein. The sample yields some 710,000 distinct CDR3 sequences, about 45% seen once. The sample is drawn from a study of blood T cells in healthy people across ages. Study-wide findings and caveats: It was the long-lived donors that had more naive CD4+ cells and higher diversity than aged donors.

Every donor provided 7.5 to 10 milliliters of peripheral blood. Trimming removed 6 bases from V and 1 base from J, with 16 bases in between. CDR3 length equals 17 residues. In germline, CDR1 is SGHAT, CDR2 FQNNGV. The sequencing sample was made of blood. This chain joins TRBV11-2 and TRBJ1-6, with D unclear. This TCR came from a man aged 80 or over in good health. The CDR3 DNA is TGTGCCAGCAGAGGCACCAGCCAAAATTCCTATAATTCACCCCTCCACTTT. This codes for CASRGTSQNSYNSPLHF.